The rows below give T cell receptor beta chains drawn from one sample of a study of T cell repertoires in cytomegalovirus infection. TCRdb used MiXCR to reprocess the reads, holding one entry per CDR3 protein. The repertoire has 400,000 or so distinct CDR3 sequences, 18% of them found once; the top ten carry roughly 8.7%. Sequenced: PBMCs. The receptors originated from a human donor in good health (CMV status not recorded). Some clones in this sample may be carry-over from other donors' samples. The CDR3 runs from the conserved cysteine through the conserved F or W. D genes are given only for firm matches. Size tells how often a clone was seen (once, few, many) or the class of an expanded clone, and some rows leave it out.

V: TRBV12-3/TRBV12-4
D: .
J: TRBJ1-4
size: many
CDR3: CASSLVQGNEKLFF
DNA: TGTGCCAGCAGTTTGGTACAGGGCAATGAAAAACTGTTTTTT

V: TRBV12-3/TRBV12-4
D: .
J: TRBJ2-1
size: .
CDR3: CASSLGVRNEQFF
DNA: TGTGCCAGCAGTTTAGGGGTGCGCAATGAGCAGTTCTTC

V: TRBV18
D: .
J: TRBJ1-2
size: few
CDR3: CASSPSRVVGGWGYTF
DNA: TGTGCCAGCTCACCATCACGGGTTGTCGGTGGTTGGGGCTACACCTTC

V: TRBV12-3/TRBV12-4
D: TRBD2
J: TRBJ2-1
size: .
CDR3: CASALAGVETEQFF
DNA: TGTGCCAGCGCATTAGCGGGAGTTGAGACTGAGCAGTTCTTC

V: TRBV7-4
D: .
J: TRBJ1-1
size: .
CDR3: CASGAQRSMNTEAFF
DNA: TGTGCCAGCGGAGCGCAGAGAAGTATGAACACTGAAGCTTTCTTT

V: TRBV5-1
D: .
J: TRBJ2-7
size: few
CDR3: CASSLDGTIVSYEQYF
DNA: TGCGCCAGCAGCTTGGATGGGACGATAGTCTCCTACGAGCAGTACTTC

V: TRBV14
D: TRBD1
J: TRBJ2-7
size: .
CDR3: CASSHSLGQGSYEQYF
DNA: TGTGCCAGCAGCCATTCTTTAGGACAGGGCTCCTACGAGCAGTACTTC

V: TRBV12-3/TRBV12-4
D: .
J: TRBJ2-5
size: many
CDR3: CASSFRGAGETQYF
DNA: TGTGCCAGCAGTTTCCGGGGGGCTGGTGAGACCCAGTACTTC

V: TRBV2
D: .
J: TRBJ1-4
size: .
CDR3: CASNYERKLFF
DNA: TGTGCCAGCAACTACGAGAGGAAACTGTTTTTT

V: TRBV7-3
D: TRBD2
J: TRBJ2-3
size: many
CDR3: CASSLGRGGADTQYF
DNA: TGTGCCAGCAGCTTAGGACGGGGGGGCGCAGATACGCAGTATTTT

V: TRBV5-4
D: .
J: TRBJ2-3
size: few
CDR3: CASSPRATSVDTQYF
DNA: TGTGCCAGCAGCCCAAGGGCAACCAGTGTGGATACGCAGTATTTT

V: TRBV6-2/TRBV6-3
D: .
J: TRBJ2-2
size: .
CDR3: CASRTGELFF
DNA: TGTGCCAGCAGGACCGGGGAGCTGTTTTTT

V: TRBV12-3/TRBV12-4
D: .
J: TRBJ1-1
size: many
CDR3: CASSFKGLDTEAFF
DNA: TGTGCCAGCAGTTTTAAGGGCTTAGACACTGAAGCTTTCTTT

V: TRBV10-3
D: .
J: TRBJ1-6
size: many
CDR3: CAIRKEGLDSPLHF
DNA: TGTGCCATCAGGAAGGAGGGGCTTGATTCACCCCTCCACTTT

V: TRBV7-9
D: .
J: TRBJ2-3
size: few
CDR3: CASSGGQSYTDTQYF
DNA: TGTGCCAGCAGCGGAGGACAGAGTTACACAGATACGCAGTATTTT

V: TRBV11-2
D: TRBD2
J: TRBJ2-7
size: .
CDR3: CASSLTLAGGIRYEQYF
DNA: TGTGCCAGCAGCTTAACCCTAGCGGGAGGGATTCGGTACGAGCAGTACTTC

V: TRBV7-9
D: .
J: TRBJ2-7
size: .
CDR3: CASSRGGLDEQYF
DNA: TGTGCCAGCAGCCGCGGAGGCCTCGACGAGCAGTACTTC

V: TRBV10-3
D: .
J: TRBJ2-2
size: many
CDR3: CAISESVTGELFF
DNA: TGTGCCATCAGTGAGTCGGTCACCGGGGAGCTGTTTTTT